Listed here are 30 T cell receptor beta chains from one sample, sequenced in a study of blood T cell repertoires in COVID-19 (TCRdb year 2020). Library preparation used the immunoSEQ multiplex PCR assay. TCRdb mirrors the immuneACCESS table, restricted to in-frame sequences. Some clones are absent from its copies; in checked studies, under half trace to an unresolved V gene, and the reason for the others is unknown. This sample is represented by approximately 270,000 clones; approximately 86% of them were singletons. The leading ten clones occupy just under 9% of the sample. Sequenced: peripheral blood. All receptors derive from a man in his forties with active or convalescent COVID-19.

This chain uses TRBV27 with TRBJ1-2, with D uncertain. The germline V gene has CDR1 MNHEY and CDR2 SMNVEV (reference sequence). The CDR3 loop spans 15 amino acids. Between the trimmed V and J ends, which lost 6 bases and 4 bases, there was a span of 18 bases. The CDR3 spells CASRANSGFGYGYTF. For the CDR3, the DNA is TGTGCCAGCAGGGCCAACTCGGGGTTTGGCTATGGCTACACCTTC.

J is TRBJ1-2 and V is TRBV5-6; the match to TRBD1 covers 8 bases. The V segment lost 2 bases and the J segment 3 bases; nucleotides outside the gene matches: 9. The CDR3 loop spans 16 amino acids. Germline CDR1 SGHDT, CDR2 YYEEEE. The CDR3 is CASSFRGTGVDYGYTF. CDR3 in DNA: TGTGCCAGCAGCTTCCGAGGGACAGGAGTAGACTATGGCTACACCTTC.

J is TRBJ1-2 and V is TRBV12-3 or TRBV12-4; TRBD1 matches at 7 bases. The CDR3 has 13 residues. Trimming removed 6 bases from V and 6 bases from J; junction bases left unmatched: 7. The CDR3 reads CASSSTGINGYTF. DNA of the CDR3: TGTGCCAGCAGCTCGACAGGGATTAATGGCTACACCTTC.

This CDR3 reads CASSIAPGGPYEQYF. CDR3 DNA sequence: TGTGCCAGTAGTATAGCCCCAGGAGGCCCTTACGAGCAGTACTTC. The chain uses TRBV19 and TRBJ2-7, with TRBD2 as a possible D gene (5 bases). Germline lookup yields CDR1 LNHDA and CDR2 SQIVND (reference sequence). V lost 1 base to trimming and J lost 4 bases, with 14 bases between them. CDR3 length: 15 amino acids.

The CDR3 bases are TGTGCCAGCAGCTTAGGAGCAGGGGGCGACACTGAAGCTTTCTTT. The encoded protein is CASSLGAGGDTEAFF. The rearrangement links TRBV7-6 to TRBJ1-1; 8 positions agree with TRBD1. Germline-derived CDR1 and CDR2 are SGHVS and FNYEAQ. The length of the CDR3 is 15 residues. Trimming removed 1 base from V and 3 bases from J; junction bases left unmatched: 4.

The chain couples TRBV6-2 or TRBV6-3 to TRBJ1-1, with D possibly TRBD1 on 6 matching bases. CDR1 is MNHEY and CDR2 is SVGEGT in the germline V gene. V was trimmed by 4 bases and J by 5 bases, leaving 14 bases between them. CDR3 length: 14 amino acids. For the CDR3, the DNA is TGTGCCAGCAGTTCGCCGAACAGGGTGACTGAAGCTTTCTTT. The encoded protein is CASSSPNRVTEAFF.

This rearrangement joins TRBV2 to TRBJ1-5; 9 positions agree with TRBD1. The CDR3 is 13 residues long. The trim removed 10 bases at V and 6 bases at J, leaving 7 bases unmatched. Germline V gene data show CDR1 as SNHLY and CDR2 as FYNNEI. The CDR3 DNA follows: TGTGCCACCGCGGGACAGGGCGCTCAGCCCCAGCATTTT. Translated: CATAGQGAQPQHF. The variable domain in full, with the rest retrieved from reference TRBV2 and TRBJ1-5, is EPEVTQTPSHQVTQMGQEVILRCVPISNHLYFYWYRQILGQKVEFLVSFYNNEISEKSEIFDDQFSVERPDGSNFTLKIRSTKLEDSAMYFCATAGQGAQPQHFGDGTRLSIL.

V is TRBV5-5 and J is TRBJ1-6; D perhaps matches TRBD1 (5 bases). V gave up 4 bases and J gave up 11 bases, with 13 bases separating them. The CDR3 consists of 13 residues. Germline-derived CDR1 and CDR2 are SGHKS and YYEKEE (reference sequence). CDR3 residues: CASSPNTQAPLHF. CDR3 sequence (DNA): TGTGCCAGCAGCCCCAACACACAGGCACCCCTCCACTTT.

The CDR3 sequence: CASSYVGGSYGYTF. CDR3 nucleotide sequence: TGTGCCAGCAGTTATGTGGGAGGGAGCTATGGCTACACCTTC. This sequence joins TRBV27 and TRBJ1-2; D unresolved. The CDR3 is 14 amino acids. The germline CDR1 and CDR2 sequences are MNHEY and SMNVEV (reference sequence). Deletions cut 4 bases from V and 4 bases from J, with 13 bases between.

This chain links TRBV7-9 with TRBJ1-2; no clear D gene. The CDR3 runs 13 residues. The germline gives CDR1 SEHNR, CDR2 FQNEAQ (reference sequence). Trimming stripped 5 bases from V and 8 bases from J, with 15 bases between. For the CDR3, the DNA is TGTGCCAGCAGCCGAGGCCCAATAGACGGCTACACCTTC. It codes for CASSRGPIDGYTF.

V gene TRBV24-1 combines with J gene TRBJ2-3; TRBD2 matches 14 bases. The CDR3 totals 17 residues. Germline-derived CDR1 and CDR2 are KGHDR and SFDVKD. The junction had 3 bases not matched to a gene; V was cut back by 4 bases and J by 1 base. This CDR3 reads CATSDPGLAGGTDTQYF. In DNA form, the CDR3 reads TGTGCCACCAGTGACCCGGGACTAGCGGGAGGCACAGATACGCAGTATTTT.

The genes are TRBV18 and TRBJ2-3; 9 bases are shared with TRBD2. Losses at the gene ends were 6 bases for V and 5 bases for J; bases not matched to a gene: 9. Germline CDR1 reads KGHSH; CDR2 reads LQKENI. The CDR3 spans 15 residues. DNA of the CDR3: TGTGCCAGCTCGAGGGTAGCGGGAGCTGAAGATACGCAGTATTTT. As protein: CASSRVAGAEDTQYF.

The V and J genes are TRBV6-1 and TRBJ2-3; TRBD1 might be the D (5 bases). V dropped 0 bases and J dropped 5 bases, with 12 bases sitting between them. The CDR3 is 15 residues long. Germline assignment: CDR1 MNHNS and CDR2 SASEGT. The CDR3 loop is CASSEAPGHGDTQYF. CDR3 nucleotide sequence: TGTGCCAGCAGTGAAGCGCCAGGGCATGGAGATACGCAGTATTTT.

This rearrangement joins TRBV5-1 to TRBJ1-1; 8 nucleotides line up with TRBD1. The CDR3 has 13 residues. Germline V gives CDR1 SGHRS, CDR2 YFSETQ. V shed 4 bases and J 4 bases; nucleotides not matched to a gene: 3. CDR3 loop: CASSLDRATEAFF. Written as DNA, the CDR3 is TGCGCCAGCAGCCTGGACAGGGCCACTGAAGCTTTCTTT.

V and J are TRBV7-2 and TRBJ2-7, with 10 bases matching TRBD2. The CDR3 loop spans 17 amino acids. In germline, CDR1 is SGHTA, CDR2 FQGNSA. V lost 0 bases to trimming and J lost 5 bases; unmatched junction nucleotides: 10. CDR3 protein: CASSLASASGSLHEQYF. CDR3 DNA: TGTGCCAGCAGCTTAGCGTCCGCTAGCGGGAGTTTACACGAGCAGTACTTC.

The CDR3 is CAWSVVGTANEKLFF. The CDR3, as DNA: TGTGCCTGGAGTGTCGTGGGGACAGCTAATGAAAAACTGTTTTTT. The rearrangement links TRBV30 to TRBJ1-4, with 7 bases that match TRBD1. V shed 0 bases, J shed 3 bases, and the junction held 4 bases outside the gene matches. Germline V lookup: CDR1 GTSNPN, CDR2 SVGIG (reference sequence). CDR3 size: 15 residues.

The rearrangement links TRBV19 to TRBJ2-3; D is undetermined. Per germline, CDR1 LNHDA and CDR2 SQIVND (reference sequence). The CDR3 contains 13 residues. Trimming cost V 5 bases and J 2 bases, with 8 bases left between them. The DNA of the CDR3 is TGTGCCAGTAGTGTTACACACACAGATACGCAGTATTTT. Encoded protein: CASSVTHTDTQYF.

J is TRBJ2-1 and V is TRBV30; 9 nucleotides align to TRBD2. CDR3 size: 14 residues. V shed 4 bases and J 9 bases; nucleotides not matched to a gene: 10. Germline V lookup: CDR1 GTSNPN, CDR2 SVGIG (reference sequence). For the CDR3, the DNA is TGTGCCTGGAAACCTGCGGGAGGGCTTAGTGAGCAGTTCTTC. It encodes CAWKPAGGLSEQFF.

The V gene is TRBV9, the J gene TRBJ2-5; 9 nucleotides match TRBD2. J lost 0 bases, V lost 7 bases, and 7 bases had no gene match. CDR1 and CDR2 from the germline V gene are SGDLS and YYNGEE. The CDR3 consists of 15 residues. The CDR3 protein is CASCQASGNQETQYF. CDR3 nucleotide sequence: TGTGCCAGCTGTCAGGCTAGCGGGAACCAAGAGACCCAGTACTTC.

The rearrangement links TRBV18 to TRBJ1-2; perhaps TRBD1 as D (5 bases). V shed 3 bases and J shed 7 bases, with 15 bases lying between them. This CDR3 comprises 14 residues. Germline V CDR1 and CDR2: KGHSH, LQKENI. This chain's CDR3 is CASSPSSGGGGYTF. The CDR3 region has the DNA TGTGCCAGCTCACCGTCAAGCGGGGGGGGTGGCTACACCTTC.

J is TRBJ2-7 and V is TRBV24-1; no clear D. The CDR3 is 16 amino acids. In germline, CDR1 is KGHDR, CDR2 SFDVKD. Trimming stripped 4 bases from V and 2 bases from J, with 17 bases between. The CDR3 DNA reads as TGTGCCACCAGTGAGACTCCCCAGTCCCGCCCCTACGAGCAGTACTTC. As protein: CATSETPQSRPYEQYF.

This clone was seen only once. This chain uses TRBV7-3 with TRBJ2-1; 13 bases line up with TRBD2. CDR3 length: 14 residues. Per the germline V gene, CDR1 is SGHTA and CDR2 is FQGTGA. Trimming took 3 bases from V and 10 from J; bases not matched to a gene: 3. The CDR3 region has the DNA TGTGCCAGCAGCTTGGGACTAGCGGGATCAGAGCAGTTCTTC. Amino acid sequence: CASSLGLAGSEQFF. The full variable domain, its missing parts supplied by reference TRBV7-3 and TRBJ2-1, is GAGVSQTPSNKVTEKGKYVELRCDPISGHTALYWYRQSLGQGPEFLIYFQGTGAADDSGLPNDRFFAVRPEGSVSTLKIQRTERGDSAVYLCASSLGLAGSEQFFGPGTRLTVL.

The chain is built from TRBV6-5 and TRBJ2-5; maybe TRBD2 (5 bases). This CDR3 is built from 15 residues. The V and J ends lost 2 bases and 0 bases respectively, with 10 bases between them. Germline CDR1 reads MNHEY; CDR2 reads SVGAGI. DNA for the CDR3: TGTGCCAGCAGTTACGGGCGGGCTAACCAAGAGACCCAGTACTTC. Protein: CASSYGRANQETQYF.

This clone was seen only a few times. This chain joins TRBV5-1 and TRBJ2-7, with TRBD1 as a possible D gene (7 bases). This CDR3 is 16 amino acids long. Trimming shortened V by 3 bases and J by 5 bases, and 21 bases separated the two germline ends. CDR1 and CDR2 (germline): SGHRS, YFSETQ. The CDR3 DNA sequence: TGCGCCAGCAGCTCAATAAAGGAGACAGGGAGGAACGAGCAGTACTTC. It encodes CASSSIKETGRNEQYF.

The CDR3 sequence is CASSPGTGASPLHF. CDR3 coding DNA: TGTGCCAGCAGTCCCGGGACAGGGGCGTCACCCCTCCACTTT. This chain joins TRBV2 and TRBJ1-6; 10 positions agree with TRBD1. CDR3 length: 14 residues. Germline CDR1 SNHLY, CDR2 FYNNEI. The V segment lost 5 bases and the J segment 10 bases; nucleotides outside the gene matches: 5.

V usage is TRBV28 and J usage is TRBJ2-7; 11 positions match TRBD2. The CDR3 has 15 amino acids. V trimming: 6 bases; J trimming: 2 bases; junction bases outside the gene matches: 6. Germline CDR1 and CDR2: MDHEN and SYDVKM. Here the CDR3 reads CASSRTSGGAYEQYF. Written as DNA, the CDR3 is TGTGCCAGCAGCCGCACTAGCGGGGGAGCCTACGAGCAGTACTTC. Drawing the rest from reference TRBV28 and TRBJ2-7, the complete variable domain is DVKVTQSSRYLVKRTGEKVFLECVQDMDHENMFWYRQDPGLGLRLIYFSYDVKMKEKGDIPEGYSVSREKKERFSLILESASTNQTSMYLCASSRTSGGAYEQYFGPGTRLTVT.

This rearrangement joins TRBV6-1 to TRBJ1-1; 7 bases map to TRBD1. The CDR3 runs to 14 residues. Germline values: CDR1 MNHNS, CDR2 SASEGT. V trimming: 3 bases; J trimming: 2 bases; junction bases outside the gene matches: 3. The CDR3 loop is CASSETGTNTEAFF. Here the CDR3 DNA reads TGTGCCAGCAGTGAGACAGGGACTAACACTGAAGCTTTCTTT.

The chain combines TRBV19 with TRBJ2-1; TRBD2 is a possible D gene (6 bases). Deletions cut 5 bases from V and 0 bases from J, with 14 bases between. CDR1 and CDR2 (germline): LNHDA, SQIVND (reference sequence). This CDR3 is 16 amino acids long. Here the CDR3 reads CASSPPGRNSYNEQFF. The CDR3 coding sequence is TGTGCCAGTAGTCCCCCAGGGAGGAACTCCTACAATGAGCAGTTCTTC.

In DNA, the CDR3 is TGTGCCAGCAGCTTAAGGCTCCAAAACACAGCCAATGAGCAGTTCTTC. Translated: CASSLRLQNTANEQFF. The V call is TRBV11-2, the J call TRBJ2-1; D is unclear. Germline CDR1 reads SGHAT; CDR2 reads FQNNGV. The length of the CDR3 is 16 residues. V was cut by 2 bases and J by 6 bases, with 17 bases left in between. The full variable domain, rest sourced from reference TRBV11-2 and TRBJ2-1, is EAGVAQSPRYKIIEKRQSVAFWCNPISGHATLYWYQQILGQGPKLLIQFQNNGVVDDSQLPKDRFSAERLKGVDSTLKIQPAKLEDSAVYLCASSLRLQNTANEQFFGPGTRLTVL.

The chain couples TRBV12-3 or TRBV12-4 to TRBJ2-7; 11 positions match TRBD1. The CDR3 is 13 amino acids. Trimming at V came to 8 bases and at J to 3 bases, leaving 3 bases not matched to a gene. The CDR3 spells CASFGTGGYEQYF. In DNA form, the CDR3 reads TGTGCCAGCTTTGGGACAGGGGGCTACGAGCAGTACTTC.